This paragraph covers one T cell receptor beta chain sequence. What it binds is unknown. Preparation of the TCRbeta library was carried out with unique molecular identifiers. One entry per CDR3 protein, called by TCRdb with MiXCR from the PCR reads. The sample holds around 300,000 distinct CDR3 sequences, nearly 8% seen once. The data belong to a study of T-cell reconstitution after alpha-beta-depleted transplantation in children. Points from the study as a whole: In patients about two months after transplant, alpha-beta T cells reportedly arose from several hundred expanded graft clones. Diversity and T-cell counts at one year after transplant derived mostly from new T cells. Where some patients showed high TCRbeta diversity at day 60, it came from recipient T cells and thymic progenitors that had survived.

The germline V gene has CDR1 KGHSH and CDR2 LQKENI. Trimming took 6 bases from V and 6 from J, leaving 18 bases between them. The CDR3 length is 14 residues. The sample consisted of peripheral blood, taken 360 days after TCRalphabeta/CD19-depleted stem cell transplant. V is TRBV18 and J is TRBJ2-7, with D maybe TRBD1 (6 bases). This TCR was recovered from a female patient aged 2 to 10 who had a stem cell transplant for Fanconi anemia, so the T cells may come from the graft donor. For the CDR3, the DNA is TGTGCCAGCTCTCTAAGGGCACAGGGAGCCGAGCAGTACTTC. It translates to CASSLRAQGAEQYF.